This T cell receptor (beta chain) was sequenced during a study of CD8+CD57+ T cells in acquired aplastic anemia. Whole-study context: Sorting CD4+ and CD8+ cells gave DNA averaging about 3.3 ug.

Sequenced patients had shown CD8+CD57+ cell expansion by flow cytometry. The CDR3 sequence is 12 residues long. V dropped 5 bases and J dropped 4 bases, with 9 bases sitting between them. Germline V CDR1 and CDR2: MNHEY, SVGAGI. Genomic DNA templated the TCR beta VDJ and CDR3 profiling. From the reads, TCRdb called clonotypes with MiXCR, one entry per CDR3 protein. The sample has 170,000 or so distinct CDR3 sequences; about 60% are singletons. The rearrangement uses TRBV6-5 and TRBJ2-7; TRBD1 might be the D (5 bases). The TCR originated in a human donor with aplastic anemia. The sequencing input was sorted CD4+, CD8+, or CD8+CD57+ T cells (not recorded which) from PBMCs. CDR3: CASSRQPYEQYF. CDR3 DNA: TGTGCCAGCAGTCGACAGCCATACGAGCAGTACTTC.